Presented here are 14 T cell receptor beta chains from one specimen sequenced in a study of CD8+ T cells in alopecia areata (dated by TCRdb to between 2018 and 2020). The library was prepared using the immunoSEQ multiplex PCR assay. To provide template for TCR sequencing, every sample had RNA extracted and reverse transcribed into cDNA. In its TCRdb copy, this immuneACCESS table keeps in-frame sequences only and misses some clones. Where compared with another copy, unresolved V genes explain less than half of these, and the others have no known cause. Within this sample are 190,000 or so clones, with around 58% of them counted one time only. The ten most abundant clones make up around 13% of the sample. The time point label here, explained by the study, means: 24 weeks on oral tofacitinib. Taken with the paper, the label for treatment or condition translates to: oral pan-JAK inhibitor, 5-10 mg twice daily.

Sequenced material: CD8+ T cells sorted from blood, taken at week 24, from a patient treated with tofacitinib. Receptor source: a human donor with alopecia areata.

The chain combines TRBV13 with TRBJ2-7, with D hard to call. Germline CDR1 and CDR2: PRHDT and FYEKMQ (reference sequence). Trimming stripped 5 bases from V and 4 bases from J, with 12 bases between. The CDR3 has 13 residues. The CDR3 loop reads CASSPPYTYEQYF. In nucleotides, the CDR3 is TGTGCCAGCAGCCCCCCCTACACATACGAGCAGTACTTC.

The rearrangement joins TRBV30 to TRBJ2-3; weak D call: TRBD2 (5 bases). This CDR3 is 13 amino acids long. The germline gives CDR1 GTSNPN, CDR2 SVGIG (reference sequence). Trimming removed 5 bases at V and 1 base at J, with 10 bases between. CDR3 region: CAWSRGGTDTQYF. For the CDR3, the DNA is TGTGCCTGGTCACGGGGTGGCACAGATACGCAGTATTTT.

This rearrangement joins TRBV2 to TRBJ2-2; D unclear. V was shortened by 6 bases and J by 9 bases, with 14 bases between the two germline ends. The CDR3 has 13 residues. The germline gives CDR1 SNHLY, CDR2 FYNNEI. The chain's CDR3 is CASSPTWQRELFF. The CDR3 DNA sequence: TGTGCCAGCAGCCCCACGTGGCAGCGGGAGCTGTTTTTT.

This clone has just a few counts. The CDR3 bases are TGCAGCGCCGACGGGGGCCGGGAGCAGTTCTTC. Its translation: CSADGGREQFF. The chain carries TRBV29-1 and TRBJ2-1; the D call may be TRBD1 or TRBD2 (6 bases each). CDR3 length: 11 residues. The V end was cut by 7 bases, the J end by 10 bases, with 14 bases between. Germline CDR1 is SQVTM and CDR2 is ANQGSEA.

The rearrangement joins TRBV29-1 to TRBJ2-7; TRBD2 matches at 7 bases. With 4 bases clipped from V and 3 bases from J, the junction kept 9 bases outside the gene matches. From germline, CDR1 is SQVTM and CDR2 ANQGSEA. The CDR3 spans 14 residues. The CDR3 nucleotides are TGCAGCGTTGGTCGGCGGGGGAAAGACTACGAGCAGTACTTC. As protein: CSVGRRGKDYEQYF.

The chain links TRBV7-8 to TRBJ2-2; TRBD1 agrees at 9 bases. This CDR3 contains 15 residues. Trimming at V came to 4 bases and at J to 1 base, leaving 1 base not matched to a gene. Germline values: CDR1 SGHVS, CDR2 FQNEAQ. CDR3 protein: CASSWGQGNTGELFF. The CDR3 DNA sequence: TGTGCCAGCAGCTGGGGACAGGGGAACACCGGGGAGCTGTTTTTT.

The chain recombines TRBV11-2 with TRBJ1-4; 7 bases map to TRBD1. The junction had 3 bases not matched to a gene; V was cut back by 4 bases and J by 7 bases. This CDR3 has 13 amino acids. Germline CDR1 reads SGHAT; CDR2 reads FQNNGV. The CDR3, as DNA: TGTGCCAGCAGCTCCAACAGGGGTGAAAAACTGTTTTTT. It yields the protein CASSSNRGEKLFF.

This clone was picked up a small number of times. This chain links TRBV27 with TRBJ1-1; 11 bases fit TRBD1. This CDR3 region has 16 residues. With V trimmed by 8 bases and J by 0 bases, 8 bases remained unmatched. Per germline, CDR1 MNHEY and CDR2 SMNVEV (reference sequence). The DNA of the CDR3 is TGTGCCAGCCAGGACAGGGGGCCCCATCTGAACACTGAAGCTTTCTTT. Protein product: CASQDRGPHLNTEAFF.

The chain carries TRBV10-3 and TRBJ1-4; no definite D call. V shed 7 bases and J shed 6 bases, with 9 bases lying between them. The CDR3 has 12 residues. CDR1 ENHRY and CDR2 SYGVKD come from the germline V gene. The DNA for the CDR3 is TGTGCCATCAAAAGTGACGATGAAAAACTGTTTTTT. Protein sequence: CAIKSDDEKLFF.

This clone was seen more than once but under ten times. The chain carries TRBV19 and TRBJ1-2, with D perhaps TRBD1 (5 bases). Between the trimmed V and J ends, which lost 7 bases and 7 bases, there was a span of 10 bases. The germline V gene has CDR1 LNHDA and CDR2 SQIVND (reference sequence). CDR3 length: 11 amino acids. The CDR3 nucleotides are TGTGCCAGTACCGGGACGGCTGGCTACACCTTC. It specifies CASTGTAGYTF.

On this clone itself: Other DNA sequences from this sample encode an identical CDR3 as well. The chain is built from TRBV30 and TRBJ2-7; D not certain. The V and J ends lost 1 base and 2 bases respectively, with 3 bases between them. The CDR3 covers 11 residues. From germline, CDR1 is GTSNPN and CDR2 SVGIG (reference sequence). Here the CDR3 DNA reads TGTGCCTGGAGTGAGGCCTACGAGCAGTACTTC. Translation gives CAWSEAYEQYF. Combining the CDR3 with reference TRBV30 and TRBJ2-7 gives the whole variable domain SQTIHQWPATLVQPVGSPLSLECTVEGTSNPNLYWYRQAAGRGLQLLFYSVGIGQISSEVPQNLSASRPQDRQFILSSKKLLLSDSGFYLCAWSEAYEQYFGPGTRLTVT.

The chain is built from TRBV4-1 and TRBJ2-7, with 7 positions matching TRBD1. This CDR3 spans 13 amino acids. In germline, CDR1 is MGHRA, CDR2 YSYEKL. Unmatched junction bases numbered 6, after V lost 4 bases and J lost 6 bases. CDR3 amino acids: CASSPGTVGEQYF. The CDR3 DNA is TGCGCCAGCAGCCCCGGGACAGTGGGCGAGCAGTACTTC.

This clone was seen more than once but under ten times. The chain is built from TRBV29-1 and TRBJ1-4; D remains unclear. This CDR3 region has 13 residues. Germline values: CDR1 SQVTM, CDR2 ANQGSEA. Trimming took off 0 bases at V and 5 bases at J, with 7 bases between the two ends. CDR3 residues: CSVEEGMNEKLFF. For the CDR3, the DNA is TGCAGCGTTGAAGAGGGTATGAATGAAAAACTGTTTTTT.

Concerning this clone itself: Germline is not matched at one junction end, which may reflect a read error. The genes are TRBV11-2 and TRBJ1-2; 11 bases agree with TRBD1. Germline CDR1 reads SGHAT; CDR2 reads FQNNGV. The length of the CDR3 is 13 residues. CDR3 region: CASSPGQGAFASF. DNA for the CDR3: TGTGCCAGCAGCCCAGGACAGGGGGCCTTCGCTTCCTTC.